This TCR beta chain was sequenced for a study of blood T cell repertoires in COVID-19. Study-level information: Samples taken during acute and convalescent COVID-19 were collected in the United States, Italy and Spain. T cells, B-cell-depleted T cells, or PBMCs provided the cDNA or gDNA that served as material.

Per the study methods: From reference gene primer amplification, estimates of nucleated cell counts were derived. Clones were sequenced by immunoSEQ multiplex PCR, and TCRdb holds only the in-frame ones, with some missing. The DNA was the basis for D and trimming; V, J and clone size are from that table. In the table there are approximately 90,000 clones, roughly 84% of which are singletons. This CDR3 has 14 amino acids. The V gene lost 3 bases and the J gene lost 1 base, with 9 bases spanning the gap. Germline V lookup: CDR1 SNHLY, CDR2 FYNNEI. V gene TRBV2 combines with J gene TRBJ1-1; tentatively, D is TRBD1 (5 bases). Sequencing was performed on peripheral blood. This receptor was obtained from a woman of 80 years or more with acute or convalescent COVID-19. CDR3 in DNA: TGTGCCAGCAGTGAGTGGGGCAGGAACACTGAAGCTTTCTTT. Its translation: CASSEWGRNTEAFF.